This TCR beta chain was profiled in a study of T cell responses to AZD1222 COVID-19 vaccine. For this clone: Its antigen is as yet unknown.

This CDR3 has 14 amino acids. The germline gives CDR1 SGHNT, CDR2 YYREEE (reference sequence). Trimming cost V 1 base and J 4 bases, with 12 bases left between them. Notes on the study in general: Spike was spanned by vaccine-associated CD4 TCRs, which were dominant at 160-218 and 743-854. Once two AZD1222 doses were given, Spike-specific TCR breadth and depth went up. Repertoire collection took place solely once the T cell response had peaked.

Some second doses came at about 4 weeks and others at about 12 weeks; these were pooled. The repertoire was sequenced with immunoSEQ multiplex PCR; TCRdb's copy has only in-frame clones and lacks some. This sample yields over 120,000 clones, of which approximately 92% are seen a single time; 3% to 4% belongs to the top ten. The sequence was collected from an adult who received the AZD1222 COVID-19 vaccine. The V gene is TRBV5-4, the J gene TRBJ2-7, with D perhaps matching TRBD1 (8 bases). The sequenced sample was peripheral blood, obtained 28 days after the second AZD1222 dose. CDR3 sequence (DNA): TGTGCCAGCAGCTTGAACAGGGGGGGGTACGAGCAGTACTTC. Translating gives CASSLNRGGYEQYF. Supplemented by reference TRBV5-4 and TRBJ2-7, the full variable domain reads ETGVTQSPTHLIKTRGQQVTLRCSSQSGHNTVSWYQQALGQGPQFIFQYYREEENGRGNFPPRFSGLQFPNYSSELNVNALELDDSALYLCASSLNRGGYEQYFGPGTRLTVT.